A single sample gave rise to the 9 T cell receptor beta chains below, sequenced in a study of metastatic and nonmetastatic thyroid tumors. TCRdb re-called clones from the PCR reads using MiXCR. Of tens of thousands of clones in the sample, roughly an eighth were seen once. Before thyroid surgery, none of the patients had received any treatment. The specimen was tumor tissue. These receptors all stem from a female donor with papillary thyroid cancer or a benign thyroid nodule (not recorded which). Some clones in this sample may be carry-over from other donors' samples.

With respect to this clone: A much more abundant neighbour one base away suggests this may be a read error. The V call is TRBV27, the J call TRBJ2-2; 7 bases map to TRBD1. Trimming removed 5 bases from V and 7 bases from J; junction bases left unmatched: 7. Germline CDR1 MNHEY, CDR2 SMNVEV (reference sequence). The CDR3 is made up of 14 amino acids. The CDR3 nucleotides read TGTGCCAGCAGTCACCTTACAGGGGTCGGGGAGCTGTTTTTT. Encoded protein: CASSHLTGVGELFF.

This clone occurred many times. This chain links TRBV6-1 with TRBJ2-5, with TRBD1 matching over 11 bases. The CDR3 runs 16 residues. Germline loops: CDR1 MNHNS, CDR2 SASEGT. J gave up 5 bases and V 3 bases, and 8 bases lay outside the gene matches. CDR3 protein: CASSETPGQGGETQYF. CDR3 DNA sequence: TGTGCCAGCAGTGAGACTCCGGGACAGGGGGGGGAGACCCAGTACTTC.

This clone was picked up many times. This chain links TRBV20-1 with TRBJ1-2, with D perhaps TRBD1 (5 bases). V lost 7 bases and J 7 bases, leaving 19 bases between the germline ends. The CDR3 has 13 residues. CDR1 and CDR2 (germline): DFQATT, SNEGSKA (reference sequence). The CDR3 DNA reads as TGCAGTGTAGTTACGGGGGAGTGGCGTGGCTACACCTTC. It encodes CSVVTGEWRGYTF.

This clone was counted ten times or more. V usage is TRBV20-1 and J usage is TRBJ2-3; TRBD2 matches 14 bases. CDR3 length: 16 amino acids. CDR1 is DFQATT, CDR2 SNEGSKA, per germline (reference sequence). V was clipped by 3 bases and J by 1 base; unmatched bases: 3. CDR3 loop: CSASGTSGGGTDTQYF. The DNA of the CDR3 is TGCAGTGCTAGTGGGACTAGCGGGGGAGGCACAGATACGCAGTATTTT.

The chain carries TRBV3-1 and TRBJ2-1; TRBD2 aligns across 7 bases. The CDR3 has 17 amino acids. V gave up 10 bases and J gave up 0 bases; unmatched junction bases: 15. Germline V gene data show CDR1 as LGHDT and CDR2 as YNNKEL (reference sequence). CDR3 sequence: CANTRRSGMSSYNEQFF. CDR3 coding DNA: TGTGCCAACACCCGACGGAGCGGGATGAGCTCCTACAATGAGCAGTTCTTC.

A note on this clone: A clone one base away is much larger, so this may be a read error. The chain has TRBV19 and TRBJ1-3; D is possibly TRBD1 (6 bases). The CDR3 totals 15 residues. Per the germline V gene, CDR1 is LNHDA and CDR2 is SQIVND (reference sequence). Here the CDR3 reads CASSITGSSVNTIYF. The CDR3 coding sequence is TGTGCCAGTAGTATCACAGGGAGCTCTGTAAACACCATATATTTT.

Turning to this clone: Possible read error: a much larger clone is one base away. The chain carries TRBV10-1 and TRBJ1-2; possible D gene TRBD1, 6 bases. The germline V and J ends were trimmed by 3 bases and 4 bases, with 18 bases remaining between them. Germline lookup yields CDR1 WNHNN and CDR2 SYGVQD (reference sequence). This CDR3 comprises 16 residues. The CDR3 region is CASSDSRHRDFYGYTF. CDR3 DNA sequence: TGCGCCAGCAGTGATTCCCGGCACAGGGATTTCTATGGCTACACCTTC.

This clone was counted between two and nine times. A much larger clone is a single base away; this may be a read error. The CDR3 DNA is TGTGCCAGCAGGGGACTAGTGGGAGTGGGGACGCAGTATTTT. Protein product: CASRGLVGVGTQYF. The rearrangement joins TRBV6-1 to TRBJ2-3, with TRBD2 matching over 8 bases. The length of the CDR3 is 14 residues. V lost 6 bases and J lost 9; bases outside the gene matches: 11. Germline CDR1 is MNHNS and CDR2 is SASEGT.

This clone was detected a few times. The chain employs TRBV6-5 and TRBJ2-7, with TRBD2 matching over 7 bases. V was pared by 0 bases and J by 2 bases, with 4 bases of the junction left unmatched. The CDR3 has 15 amino acids. Per the germline V gene, CDR1 is MNHEY and CDR2 is SVGAGI. The DNA of the CDR3 is TGTGCCAGCAGTTACTCGGCTAGCGGAGCCTACGAGCAGTACTTC. It codes for CASSYSASGAYEQYF.